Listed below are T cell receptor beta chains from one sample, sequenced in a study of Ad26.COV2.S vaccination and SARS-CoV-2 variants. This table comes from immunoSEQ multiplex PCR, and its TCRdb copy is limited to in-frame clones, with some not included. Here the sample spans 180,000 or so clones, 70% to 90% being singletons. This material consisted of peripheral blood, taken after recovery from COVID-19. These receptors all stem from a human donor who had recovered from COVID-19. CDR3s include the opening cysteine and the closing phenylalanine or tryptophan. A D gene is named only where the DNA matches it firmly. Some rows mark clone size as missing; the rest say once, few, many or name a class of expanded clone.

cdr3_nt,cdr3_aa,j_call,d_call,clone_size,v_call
TGTGCCAGCAGCTTAGGAGTTGGCAGATATGGCTACACCTTC,CASSLGVGRYGYTF,TRBJ1-2,-,-,TRBV7-9
TGTGCCAGCAGCTTAGCAGGGGGCGATGAGCAGTTCTTC,CASSLAGGDEQFF,TRBJ2-1,TRBD1,-,TRBV7-9
TGTGCCAGCAGCCAAGCGTTGCTAGCGGGAGTGAATGAGCAGTTCTTC,CASSQALLAGVNEQFF,TRBJ2-1,TRBD2,-,TRBV3-1/TRBV3-2
TGCGCCAGCAGTGAGTCAGGTCCAGATACGCAGTATTTT,CASSESGPDTQYF,TRBJ2-3,-,-,TRBV10-1
TGCGCCAGCAGCTTGGGCGGGGGGGCAGCCCCCTACGAGCAGTACTTC,CASSLGGGAAPYEQYF,TRBJ2-7,TRBD2,-,TRBV5-1
TGCGCCAGCAGCCAAGAAAACGGTTGGTACGAGCAGTACTTC,CASSQENGWYEQYF,TRBJ2-7,-,-,TRBV4-1
TGTGCCAGCAGCCAAGGTAACAGAGGGCCCAATCAGCCCCAGCATTTT,CASSQGNRGPNQPQHF,TRBJ1-5,-,-,TRBV4-2
TGTGCCAGTAGGGCGGGAGGAAACACCATATATTTT,CASRAGGNTIYF,TRBJ1-3,-,-,TRBV19
TGTGCCCCCCGGGACAGATACTACGAGCAGTACTTC,CAPRDRYYEQYF,TRBJ2-7,TRBD1,-,TRBV19
TGTGCCAGCAGTTTAATTCGATTTGGCAGCACAGATACGCAGTATTTT,CASSLIRFGSTDTQYF,TRBJ2-3,-,once,TRBV27
TGCGCCAGCAGCTTGGATGAGAGAGACTACACCTTC,CASSLDERDYTF,TRBJ1-2,-,-,TRBV5-1
TGTGCCAGCAGCTTGCTCAGGGCCGGCTCCTACGAGCAGTACTTC,CASSLLRAGSYEQYF,TRBJ2-7,-,-,TRBV13
TGTGCCAGCAGCTGGGCTGGTGGAGGGGGCTACACCTTC,CASSWAGGGGYTF,TRBJ1-2,-,-,TRBV12-3/TRBV12-4
TGTGCCAGCTCACCCGGTGGACAGGCTCTCTCTGGAAACACCATATATTTT,CASSPGGQALSGNTIYF,TRBJ1-3,TRBD1,-,TRBV18
TGTGCCAGTAGTATCGGGACTAGCGGGAGAGGGGAGACCCAGTACTTC,CASSIGTSGRGETQYF,TRBJ2-5,TRBD2,-,TRBV19
TGTGCCAGTAGGGGGGGACCGACCTACGAGCAGTACTTC,CASRGGPTYEQYF,TRBJ2-7,-,-,TRBV19
TGTGCCAGCAGCTTGTCACATTCCGCCTACGAGCAGTACTTC,CASSLSHSAYEQYF,TRBJ2-7,-,-,TRBV5-5
TGTGCCAGCAGCTGGACTAGCGGGGAGGAGCAGTTCTTC,CASSWTSGEEQFF,TRBJ2-1,TRBD2,-,TRBV7-2
TGTGCCAGCTCACGGGGGGAGGACTATGGCTACACCTTC,CASSRGEDYGYTF,TRBJ1-2,-,once,TRBV18
TGTGCCAGCAGCCCTCGAAAAGCGGGAGGGTGGGAGACCCAGTACTTC,CASSPRKAGGWETQYF,TRBJ2-5,TRBD2,-,TRBV9
TGTGCCAGCAGTGAAGATCGAGCCGGGGAGCTGTTTTTT,CASSEDRAGELFF,TRBJ2-2,-,-,TRBV2
TGCAGCGCCGTAAGGGGCTCTGGAAACACCATATATTTT,CSAVRGSGNTIYF,TRBJ1-3,-,few,TRBV29-1
TGTGCCAGCAGCCCCGGGACTAGAGCCGGGGAGCTGTTTTTT,CASSPGTRAGELFF,TRBJ2-2,TRBD2,-,TRBV7-9
TGTGCCAGCAGCTCGTCAGGGCTCGGCTACACCTTC,CASSSSGLGYTF,TRBJ1-2,-,-,TRBV7-9
TGTGCCAGTAGAGAACCCGGACATCCCTCCGGGTATGGCTACACCTTC,CASREPGHPSGYGYTF,TRBJ1-2,-,-,TRBV19
TGTGCCAGCAGCCAGATTGGGGCCAACGTCCTGACTTTC,CASSQIGANVLTF,TRBJ2-6,-,once,TRBV14
TGTGCTAGTGGTTTGCCAGGGGATTTGGGTGAGCAGTTCTTC,CASGLPGDLGEQFF,TRBJ2-1,-,-,TRBV12-5
TGTGCCTGGAGTGCGCAGGGTTCGAATGAAAAACTGTTTTTT,CAWSAQGSNEKLFF,TRBJ1-4,-,-,TRBV30
TGTGCCAGCAGCTTAAATGGGCCTCGCGGGGGGGCCGGGGAGACCCAGTACTTC,CASSLNGPRGGAGETQYF,TRBJ2-5,TRBD2,-,TRBV7-3
TGTGCCAGCAGCCAAGTGGGCGAGCCGGTCCTCAGCGGGGAGCTGTTTTTT,CASSQVGEPVLSGELFF,TRBJ2-2,-,-,TRBV14
TGTGCCAGCAGCGAGAGGCTAGCGGGGAGCACAGATACGCAGTATTTT,CASSERLAGSTDTQYF,TRBJ2-3,TRBD2,-,TRBV5-4
TGCGCCAGCAGCTTGGCCAACAGGGCCAATGAGCAGTTCTTC,CASSLANRANEQFF,TRBJ2-1,-,once,TRBV5-1
TGTGCCAGCAGTGACTGGGGGGCTAGCACAGATACGCAGTATTTT,CASSDWGASTDTQYF,TRBJ2-3,-,-,TRBV2
TGTGCCAGCAGCCTGGACAGGTCATTTGGGGCTTTCTTT,CASSLDRSFGAFF,TRBJ1-1,TRBD1,-,TRBV6-5
TGTGCCAGCAGTCTCCCCTGGGGGGTACCCCTCCACTTT,CASSLPWGVPLHF,TRBJ1-6,-,-,TRBV28
TGTGCCAGCAGCCATCTGGACAGGAACAATCAGCCCCAGCATTTT,CASSHLDRNNQPQHF,TRBJ1-5,TRBD1,-,TRBV28
TGTGCCAGCAGCTTCGAACAGGGGGCGCGAGGCTACACCTTC,CASSFEQGARGYTF,TRBJ1-2,TRBD1,-,TRBV7-9
TGTGCCAGCAGCTTAATAGGTTTAGTTAATGAAAAACTGTTTTTT,CASSLIGLVNEKLFF,TRBJ1-4,-,-,TRBV7-2
TGTGCCAGCAGCATGAGCGGGACATACAAAAACATTCAGTACTTC,CASSMSGTYKNIQYF,TRBJ2-4,-,-,TRBV9
TGTGCCTGGAGTGATTTTTGGGACACTGAAGCTTTCTTT,CAWSDFWDTEAFF,TRBJ1-1,-,once,TRBV30
TGTGCCAGCTCACTGGACAGGGGGCAGACTGAAGCTTTCTTT,CASSLDRGQTEAFF,TRBJ1-1,TRBD1,-,TRBV18
TGTGCCAGCAGCCCCCGTCTAGCGGGGGGGTACTACAATGAGCAGTTCTTC,CASSPRLAGGYYNEQFF,TRBJ2-1,TRBD2,-,TRBV9